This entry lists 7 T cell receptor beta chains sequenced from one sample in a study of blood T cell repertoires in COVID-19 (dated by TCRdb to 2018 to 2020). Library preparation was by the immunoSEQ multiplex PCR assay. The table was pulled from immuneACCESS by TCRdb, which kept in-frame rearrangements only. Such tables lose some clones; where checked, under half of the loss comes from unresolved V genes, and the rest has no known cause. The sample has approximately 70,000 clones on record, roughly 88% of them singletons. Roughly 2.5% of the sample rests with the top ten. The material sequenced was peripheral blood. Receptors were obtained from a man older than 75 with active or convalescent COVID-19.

The CDR3 DNA follows: TGTGCCAGCAGCCCTAGCACAGATACGCAGTATTTT. Its protein product is CASSPSTDTQYF. The rearrangement uses TRBV11-3 and TRBJ2-3; D gene ambiguous. Germline V gene data show CDR1 as SGHNT and CDR2 as YENEEA. Trimming stripped 5 bases from V and 0 bases from J, with 3 bases between. The CDR3 sequence is 12 residues long.

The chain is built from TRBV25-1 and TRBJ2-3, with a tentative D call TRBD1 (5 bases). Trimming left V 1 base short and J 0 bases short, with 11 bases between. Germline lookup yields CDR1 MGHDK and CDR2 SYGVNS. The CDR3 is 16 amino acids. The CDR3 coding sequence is TGTGCCAGCAGTGAATTGGCAGGGATAAGCACAGATACGCAGTATTTT. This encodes CASSELAGISTDTQYF.

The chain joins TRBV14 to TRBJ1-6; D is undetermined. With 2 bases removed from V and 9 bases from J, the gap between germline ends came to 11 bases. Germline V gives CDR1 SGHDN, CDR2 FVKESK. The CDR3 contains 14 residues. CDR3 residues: CASSQSPHSSPLHF. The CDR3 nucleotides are TGTGCCAGCAGCCAATCCCCCCATTCTTCACCCCTCCACTTT.

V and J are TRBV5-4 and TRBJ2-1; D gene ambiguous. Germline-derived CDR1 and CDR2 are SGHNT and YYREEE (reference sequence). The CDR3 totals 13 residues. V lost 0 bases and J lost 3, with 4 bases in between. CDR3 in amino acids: CASSLGHYNEQFF. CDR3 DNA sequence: TGTGCCAGCAGCTTGGGACACTACAATGAGCAGTTCTTC. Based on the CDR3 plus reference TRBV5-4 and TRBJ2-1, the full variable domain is ETGVTQSPTHLIKTRGQQVTLRCSSQSGHNTVSWYQQALGQGPQFIFQYYREEENGRGNFPPRFSGLQFPNYSSELNVNALELDDSALYLCASSLGHYNEQFFGPGTRLTVL.

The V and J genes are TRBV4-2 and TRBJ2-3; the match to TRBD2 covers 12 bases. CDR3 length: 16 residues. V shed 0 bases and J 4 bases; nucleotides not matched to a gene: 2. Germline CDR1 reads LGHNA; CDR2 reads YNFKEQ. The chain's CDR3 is CASSQETSGSSDTQYF. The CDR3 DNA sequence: TGTGCCAGCAGCCAAGAGACTAGCGGGAGCTCAGATACGCAGTATTTT.

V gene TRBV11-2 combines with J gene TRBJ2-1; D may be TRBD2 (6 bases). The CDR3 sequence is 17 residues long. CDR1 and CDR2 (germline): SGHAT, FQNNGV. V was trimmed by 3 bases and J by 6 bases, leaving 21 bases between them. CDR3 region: CASSFGSGSRPGNEQFF. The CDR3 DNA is TGTGCCAGCAGCTTCGGGAGCGGGTCCCGGCCAGGCAATGAGCAGTTCTTC.

CDR3 sequence (DNA): TGTGCCAGCAGTCGCAGGGAAAATCAGCCCCAGCATTTT. Residues: CASSRRENQPQHF. J is TRBJ1-5 and V is TRBV28, with D possibly being TRBD1 (5 bases). Germline values: CDR1 MDHEN, CDR2 SYDVKM. V shed 5 bases and J shed 4 bases, with 9 bases lying between them. This CDR3 contains 13 residues.